The rows below give T cell receptor beta chains drawn from one sample of a study of identical twins. Each CDR3 protein gets one entry after TCRdb re-called the 5' RACE reads with MiXCR. The data show about 250,000 distinct CDR3 sequences, with over 12% seen just once and approximately 8.2% held by the top ten. Sequences were obtained from memory (CD45RO+) T cells sorted from blood. All receptors derive from a woman under 30 in good health. CDR3s include the opening cysteine and the closing phenylalanine or tryptophan. The D gene is left open where the match is weak. Some rows mark clone size as missing; the rest say once, few, many or name a class of expanded clone.

>many|TRBJ1-1|TRBV20-1|.
TGCAGTGCTAGGGTGAACACTGAAGCTTTCTTT
CSARVNTEAFF
>.|TRBJ1-5|TRBV6-2/TRBV6-3|.
TGTGCCAGCAGCCCGGGTCCCGTTGGGAATCAGCCCCAGCATTTT
CASSPGPVGNQPQHF
>.|TRBJ1-3|TRBV20-1|.
TGCAGTGCCGCGGAAACCTACTATGGAAACACCATATATTTT
CSAAETYYGNTIYF
>few|TRBJ2-7|TRBV11-2|.
TGTGCCAGCCAGCGGGCAAGCTCCTACGAGCAGTACTTC
CASQRASSYEQYF
>many|TRBJ2-1|TRBV6-2/TRBV6-3|.
TGTGCCAGCAGGACCGGGACTTTGACATACAATGAGCAGTTCTTC
CASRTGTLTYNEQFF
>few|TRBJ2-2|TRBV12-3/TRBV12-4|.
TGTGCCAGCAGAGACAGCACCGGGGAGCTGTTTTTT
CASRDSTGELFF
>.|TRBJ2-2|TRBV5-3|.
TGTGCCAGGGGCCCCGGGATTACGAACACCGGGGAGCTGTTTTTT
CARGPGITNTGELFF
>.|TRBJ1-1|TRBV20-1|TRBD1
TGCAGTGCTCGCACGAAGACAGGGGTGACTGAAGCTTTCTTT
CSARTKTGVTEAFF
>many|TRBJ1-1|TRBV7-2|TRBD1
TGTGCCAGCAGCTACCGGACAGGACTGAACACTGAAGCTTTCTTT
CASSYRTGLNTEAFF
>few|TRBJ2-7|TRBV6-1|.
TGTGCCAGCGAGGGGACTGAACAGGGGATATACTTC
CASEGTEQGIYF
>.|TRBJ1-5|TRBV10-3|.
TGTGCCATCAGCCCAGGACATCCCCCAACCTCGCCCCAGCATTTT
CAISPGHPPTSPQHF
>few|TRBJ2-7|TRBV7-9|TRBD2
TGTGCCAGCAGCTTCGGGACTAGCGGGACGTACGAGCAGTACTTC
CASSFGTSGTYEQYF
>.|TRBJ1-5|TRBV7-9|.
TGTGCCAGCAGCTTGGGGTACAATCAGCCCCAGCATTTT
CASSLGYNQPQHF
>.|TRBJ2-3|TRBV24-1|.
TGTGCCACCAGCGAAAGCAGGCTAGCTACGCAGTATTTT
CATSESRLATQYF
>.|TRBJ2-2|TRBV11-2|TRBD1
TGTGCCAGCAGGGGACAGGGGAACGGGGAGCTGTTTTTT
CASRGQGNGELFF
>few|TRBJ2-5|TRBV20-1|.
TGCAGTGTAGGGACAACTAAGGAGACCCAGTACTTC
CSVGTTKETQYF
>many|TRBJ2-1|TRBV3-1|.
TGTGCCAGCAGTCGGACGTCGTACAATGAGCAGTTCTTC
CASSRTSYNEQFF
>.|TRBJ1-2|TRBV2|.
TGTGCCAGCAGCACGACAGGACAGTCAGCTAACTATGGCTACACCTTC
CASSTTGQSANYGYTF
>.|TRBJ2-1|TRBV29-1|.
TGCAGCGTTCCGGGGAACCATGAGCAGTTCTTC
CSVPGNHEQFF
>.|TRBJ1-5|TRBV7-6|.
TGTGCCAGCAGTGGGAGCAGGAATCAGCCCCAGCATTTT
CASSGSRNQPQHF
>few|TRBJ2-6|TRBV20-1|.
TGCAGTGCTAGTACGGATTCTGGGGCCAACGTCCTGACTTTC
CSASTDSGANVLTF
>.|TRBJ2-3|TRBV20-1|.
TGCAGTGCTGGGCACGACACAGATACGCAGTATTTT
CSAGHDTDTQYF
>many|TRBJ1-1|TRBV6-1|.
TGTGCCAGCGCTGTGACAGGCCTTGTTCACACTGAAGCTTTCTTT
CASAVTGLVHTEAFF
>.|TRBJ1-2|TRBV20-1|TRBD1
TGCAGTGCTGGGGACAGTTCCTATGGCTACACCTTC
CSAGDSSYGYTF
>.|TRBJ2-1|TRBV5-1|TRBD2
TGCGCCAGCAGCGATCTAGCGGGAGTGGGCGATGAGCAGTTCTTC
CASSDLAGVGDEQFF
>.|TRBJ2-7|TRBV27|TRBD1
TGTGCCAGCAGTTTTAAGGGGGCAGGCGCCTACGAGCAGTACTTC
CASSFKGAGAYEQYF
>many|TRBJ2-1|TRBV10-3|TRBD2
TGTGCCATGGGACTAGCGGGGACTAAGCAGTTCTTC
CAMGLAGTKQFF
>.|TRBJ2-1|TRBV20-1|TRBD2
TGCTGTGCTAGAGATTTGGGACTAGCGGGAAGGTTCAATGAGCAGTTCTTC
CCARDLGLAGRFNEQFF
>few|TRBJ2-7|TRBV4-3|.
TGCGCCAGCAGCCAAGATGTCCTAGTCTACGAGCAGTACTTC
CASSQDVLVYEQYF
>few|TRBJ2-7|TRBV27|TRBD2
TGTGCCAGCACCCCAACTAGCGGCTACGAGCAGTACTTC
CASTPTSGYEQYF
>few|TRBJ2-5|TRBV20-1|TRBD2
TGCAGTGCTAGGAGATCTAGCGGGAGGCAAGAGACCCAGTACTTC
CSARRSSGRQETQYF
>.|TRBJ1-2|TRBV3-1|TRBD1
TGTGCCAGCGGACGGACAGGCAACTATGGCTACACCTTC
CASGRTGNYGYTF
>many|TRBJ1-5|TRBV12-3/TRBV12-4|TRBD1
TGTGCCAGCACCAGGACAGGGGGCTGGTTTCAGCCCCAGCATTTT
CASTRTGGWFQPQHF
>few|TRBJ2-2|TRBV6-1|TRBD2
TGTGCCAGCAGCACGCCGGGACTAGGGGCCGGGGAGCTGTTTTTT
CASSTPGLGAGELFF
>many|TRBJ1-5|TRBV2|.
TGTGCCAGCAAACCGGGACCTCCGGGCAATCAGCCCCAGCATTTT
CASKPGPPGNQPQHF
>.|TRBJ2-7|TRBV7-7|TRBD2
TGTGCCAGCAGCTTATTAAAAGGACTAGTAGGCGAGCAGTACTTC
CASSLLKGLVGEQYF
>many|TRBJ2-1|TRBV20-1|.
TGCAGTGCCCCCTTTTGGCTAGGAGGGGGAAATGAGCAGTTCTTC
CSAPFWLGGGNEQFF
>few|TRBJ2-5|TRBV14|.
TGTGCCAGCAGCCAAGTAGGCAGCTCGGAGACCCAGTACTTC
CASSQVGSSETQYF
>.|TRBJ2-2|TRBV7-3|TRBD2
TGTGCCAGCAGTCAGGGACTAGAAAGCACCGGGGAGCTGTTTTTT
CASSQGLESTGELFF
>few|TRBJ1-2|TRBV25-1|.
TGTGCCAGCAGTGAATATGGGCAGAGTTATGGCTACACCTTC
CASSEYGQSYGYTF
>few|TRBJ1-3|TRBV5-5|TRBD1
TGTGCCAGCAACGACAGGGCAACTGGAAACACCATATATTTT
CASNDRATGNTIYF
>few|TRBJ2-7|TRBV5-1|TRBD1
TGCGCCAGCAGCTTCAACAGGGGGAACTACGAGCAGTACTTC
CASSFNRGNYEQYF